Presented here are 25 T cell receptor beta chains from one specimen sequenced in a study of blood T cell repertoires in COVID-19. Generated by immunoSEQ multiplex PCR, the TCRdb table keeps only in-frame clones and is missing some. The sample shows 90,000 to 110,000 clones, approximately 85% of them seen only once. Sequencing was performed on peripheral blood. Receptors were obtained from a man in his fifties with acute or convalescent COVID-19.

The chain couples TRBV4-1 to TRBJ2-1, with D possibly matching TRBD2 (6 bases). The CDR3 runs 17 residues. Germline V gene sequence: CDR1 MGHRA, CDR2 YSYEKL. The germline V and J ends were trimmed by 0 bases and 3 bases, with 15 bases remaining between them. CDR3 in DNA: TGCGCCAGCAGCCAAGATGCGGCGGGGCACGGCTACAATGAGCAGTTCTTC. Translating gives CASSQDAAGHGYNEQFF.

This clone was seen only a few times. The chain joins TRBV9 to TRBJ2-7; D is undetermined. The germline CDR1 and CDR2 sequences are SGDLS and YYNGEE. Trimming took 0 bases from V and 5 from J, leaving 9 bases between them. CDR3 length: 13 amino acids. In DNA, the CDR3 is TGTGCCAGCAGCGTAGGTCCTAGAGACGAGCAGTACTTC. It encodes CASSVGPRDEQYF.

Here the CDR3 DNA reads TGTGCCAGCACCGAAAAGGCCGGGACTAGCGGGGGATTGGTCACGCAGTATTTT. It codes for CASTEKAGTSGGLVTQYF. The V gene is TRBV7-9, the J gene TRBJ2-3; 14 bases fit TRBD2. Looked up from germline, CDR1 is SEHNR and CDR2 is FQNEAQ (reference sequence). CDR3 length: 18 amino acids. Losses at the gene ends were 7 bases for V and 9 bases for J; bases not matched to a gene: 18.

The genes are TRBV5-1 and TRBJ2-1; perhaps TRBD1 as D (6 bases). The V end lost 7 bases, the J end lost 6 bases, and 14 bases lay between the germline ends. CDR3 length: 13 amino acids. Per the germline V gene, CDR1 is SGHRS and CDR2 is YFSETQ. The CDR3 nucleotides are TGCGCCAGCTCTTCACAGGGTTCCAATGAGCAGTTCTTC. This codes for CASSSQGSNEQFF.

The chain employs TRBV28 and TRBJ2-7; 7 bases are shared with TRBD1. CDR3 length: 18 residues. Per the germline V gene, CDR1 is MDHEN and CDR2 is SYDVKM. After removal of 5 bases from V and 0 bases from J, the junction contained 16 bases not matched to a gene. The CDR3, as DNA: TGTGCCAGCAGTACCTTAGGACAGGAGATTTATGGCTCCTACGAGCAGTACTTC. Translation gives CASSTLGQEIYGSYEQYF.

V gene TRBV19 combines with J gene TRBJ1-6; 7 bases map to TRBD1. From germline, CDR1 is LNHDA and CDR2 SQIVND (reference sequence). V trimming: 5 bases; J trimming: 8 bases; junction bases outside the gene matches: 9. The CDR3 length is 15 residues. The chain's CDR3 is CASSSLTGSYSPLHF. In DNA, the CDR3 is TGTGCCAGTAGTTCCCTGACAGGGTCGTATTCACCCCTCCACTTT.

The V call is TRBV7-3, the J call TRBJ1-1; 7 bases fit TRBD1. CDR3 length: 13 residues. Germline V gives CDR1 SGHTA, CDR2 FQGTGA. Unmatched junction bases numbered 4, after V lost 5 bases and J lost 4 bases. CDR3 amino acids: CASSKGAGTEAFF. Written as DNA, the CDR3 is TGTGCCAGCAGCAAGGGGGCAGGCACTGAAGCTTTCTTT.

J is TRBJ2-3 and V is TRBV2; D remains unclear. The CDR3 has 13 residues. V lost 7 bases to trimming and J lost 2 bases, with 10 bases between them. Germline V gene lookup returns CDR1 SNHLY and CDR2 FYNNEI. The CDR3 region has the DNA TGTGCCAGCACTTTCCCACACACAGATACGCAGTATTTT. This gives the protein CASTFPHTDTQYF.

The table lists this clone with a few counts. The chain links TRBV10-3 to TRBJ1-6; no definite D call. V dropped 6 bases and J dropped 9 bases, with 12 bases sitting between them. The CDR3 extends over 13 amino acids. The germline V gene encodes CDR1 ENHRY and CDR2 SYGVKD. Here the CDR3 reads CAIRGREGSPLHF. CDR3 nucleotide sequence: TGTGCCATCAGAGGACGGGAGGGTTCACCCCTCCACTTT.

This sequence joins TRBV19 and TRBJ2-7; D is possibly TRBD1 (6 bases). CDR3 length: 16 residues. The V end was cut by 3 bases, the J end by 6 bases, with 21 bases between. CDR1 is LNHDA and CDR2 is SQIVND in the germline V gene (reference sequence). CDR3 nucleotides: TGTGCCAGTAGTATGACGCCCGGCCAGGGGAAGGTCGAGCAGTACTTC. Translation gives CASSMTPGQGKVEQYF. The variable domain in full, completed from reference TRBV19 and TRBJ2-7, reads DGGITQSPKYLFRKEGQNVTLSCEQNLNHDAMYWYRQDPGQGLRLIYYSQIVNDFQKGDIAEGYSVSREKKESFPLTVTSAQKNPTAFYLCASSMTPGQGKVEQYFGPGTRLTVT.

The rearrangement uses TRBV20-1 and TRBJ1-4, with D possibly matching TRBD1 (5 bases). The CDR3 contains 13 residues. CDR1 and CDR2 (germline): DFQATT, SNEGSKA (reference sequence). The V and J ends lost 3 bases and 4 bases respectively, with 9 bases between them. The CDR3 here is CSASDSYNEKLFF. CDR3 bases: TGCAGTGCTAGTGACAGTTATAATGAAAAACTGTTTTTT.

This rearrangement joins TRBV21-1 to TRBJ1-2; TRBD1, the D gene given by the table, was not confirmed from the DNA. TRBV21-1 corresponds to a pseudogene. The CDR3 has 11 residues. The CDR3 DNA reads as TGTGCCAGCAGCACAGGGGATGGCTACACCTTC. It yields the protein CASSTGDGYTF.

The genes are TRBV3-1 (or the pseudogene TRBV3-2) and TRBJ1-4, with 7 bases lining up with TRBD1. The CDR3 loop spans 16 amino acids. Germline V gene sequence: CDR1 LGHDT, CDR2 YNNKEL (reference sequence). Losses at the gene ends were 0 bases for V and 3 bases for J; bases not matched to a gene: 4. The CDR3 nucleotides are TGTGCCAGCAGCCAAGAGAGGACAGGCTCTAATGAAAAACTGTTTTTT. Encoded protein: CASSQERTGSNEKLFF.

The chain carries TRBV18 and TRBJ2-1; 9 nucleotides line up with TRBD2. Germline trimming cut 6 bases from V and 6 bases from J; bases unmatched to any gene: 6. The CDR3 runs to 14 residues. CDR1 is KGHSH and CDR2 is LQKENI in the germline V gene. CDR3: CASSFGGGANEQFF. The CDR3 coding sequence is TGTGCCAGCTCCTTTGGCGGGGGGGCCAATGAGCAGTTCTTC. Combining the CDR3 with reference TRBV18 and TRBJ2-1 gives the whole variable domain NAGVMQNPRHLVRRRGQEARLRCSPMKGHSHVYWYRQLPEEGLKFMVYLQKENIIDESGMPKERFSAEFPKEGPSILRIQQVVRGDSAAYFCASSFGGGANEQFFGPGTRLTVL.

The V call is TRBV6-6, the J call TRBJ2-7; D possibly corresponds to TRBD2 (5 bases). Trimming removed 6 bases at V and 0 bases at J, with 18 bases between. Germline V CDR1 and CDR2: MNHNY, SVGAGI (reference sequence). CDR3 length: 16 amino acids. The CDR3 loop is CASSPPGSRSSYEQYF. In nucleotides, the CDR3 is TGTGCCAGCAGCCCTCCGGGGAGCAGGAGCTCCTACGAGCAGTACTTC.

In nucleotides, the CDR3 is TGTGCCATTAGACTAGCGGGGCAAAGGAATGAGCAGTTCTTC. It yields the protein CAIRLAGQRNEQFF. The V and J genes are TRBV10-3 and TRBJ2-1, with 11 positions matching TRBD2. Germline assignment: CDR1 ENHRY and CDR2 SYGVKD. J lost 7 bases, V lost 9 bases, and 8 bases had no gene match. The CDR3 has 14 amino acids.

The CDR3, as DNA: TGTGCCAGCGGCCTTCGGGGGAATCAGCCCCAGCATTTT. Translating gives CASGLRGNQPQHF. The chain joins TRBV3-1 (or the pseudogene TRBV3-2) to TRBJ1-5, with D perhaps matching TRBD1 (5 bases). The V gene lost 8 bases and the J gene lost 4 bases, with 12 bases spanning the gap. Per the germline V gene, CDR1 is LGHDT and CDR2 is YNNKEL (reference sequence). The CDR3 spans 13 residues.

DNA of the CDR3: TGTGCCAGCAGAAGGGAGGGGAGAACCACTGAAGCTTTCTTT. This sequence encodes CASRREGRTTEAFF. This chain joins TRBV2 and TRBJ1-1, with TRBD1 as a possible D gene (5 bases). The CDR3 covers 14 residues. V shed 6 bases and J shed 4 bases, with 15 bases lying between them. Germline CDR1 reads SNHLY; CDR2 reads FYNNEI. Combining the CDR3 with reference TRBV2 and TRBJ1-1 gives the whole variable domain EPEVTQTPSHQVTQMGQEVILRCVPISNHLYFYWYRQILGQKVEFLVSFYNNEISEKSEIFDDQFSVERPDGSNFTLKIRSTKLEDSAMYFCASRREGRTTEAFFGQGTRLTVV.

This clone has just one count. The V and J genes are TRBV19 and TRBJ2-3; D gene uncertain. CDR3 length: 14 amino acids. Germline CDR1 and CDR2: LNHDA and SQIVND (reference sequence). V lost 0 bases and J lost 10, with 14 bases in between. The chain's CDR3 is CASSIDPRQNAQYF. In DNA, the CDR3 is TGTGCCAGTAGTATAGATCCGAGACAAAACGCGCAGTATTTT.

In this sample, this clone turned up once. The chain couples TRBV5-1 to TRBJ2-3; no clear D. There are 13 residues in the CDR3. V was pared by 0 bases and J by 2 bases, with 4 bases between. CDR1 SGHRS and CDR2 YFSETQ come from the germline V gene. The CDR3 nucleotides read TGCGCCAGCAGCTTGGGGCCCACAGATACGCAGTATTTT. Its translation is CASSLGPTDTQYF.

The V call is TRBV23-1, the J call TRBJ1-1; the match to TRBD1 covers 7 bases. Being an ORF, TRBV23-1 has a function that is uncertain. After removal of 6 bases from V and 1 base from J, the junction contained 2 bases not matched to a gene. This CDR3 region has 13 residues. The chain's CDR3 is CASRYRGNTEAFF. CDR3 DNA sequence: TGCGCCAGCAGATACAGGGGGAACACTGAAGCTTTCTTT.

This clone was found a few times. J is TRBJ2-7 and V is TRBV9; 7 positions agree with TRBD1. V lost 0 bases and J lost 4; bases outside the gene matches: 1. Germline CDR1 is SGDLS and CDR2 is YYNGEE. This CDR3 contains 13 residues. CDR3 amino acids: CASSVGDSYEQYF. The CDR3 nucleotides are TGTGCCAGCAGCGTAGGGGACAGTTACGAGCAGTACTTC.

J is TRBJ2-6 and V is TRBV5-4, with 10 bases identical to TRBD1. V was pared by 4 bases and J by 0 bases, with 1 base of the junction left unmatched. Per germline, CDR1 SGHNT and CDR2 YYREEE (reference sequence). The CDR3 is 16 amino acids. The CDR3 reads CASSRDRGSGANVLTF. CDR3 nucleotides: TGTGCCAGCAGCCGGGACAGGGGCTCTGGGGCCAACGTCCTGACTTTC.

V gene TRBV6-5 combines with J gene TRBJ1-2; 10 nucleotides agree with TRBD1. Germline lookup yields CDR1 MNHEY and CDR2 SVGAGI. With 5 bases clipped from V and 8 bases from J, the junction kept 8 bases outside the gene matches. This CDR3 contains 14 residues. The CDR3 DNA sequence: TGTGCCAGCAGTCCGGACAGGGGGTCTTTAGGCTACACCTTC. Its protein is CASSPDRGSLGYTF.

The table lists this clone with a few counts. Other DNA variants within this sample encode the same CDR3. This rearrangement joins TRBV7-9 to TRBJ2-7, with D perhaps TRBD2 (5 bases). The CDR3 is 12 amino acids. Germline V CDR1 and CDR2: SEHNR, FQNEAQ (reference sequence). Trimming pared 6 bases from V and 3 bases from J, leaving 9 bases between. The CDR3 is CASSLSGYEQYF. CDR3 nucleotides: TGTGCCAGCAGTTTAAGCGGCTACGAGCAGTACTTC.